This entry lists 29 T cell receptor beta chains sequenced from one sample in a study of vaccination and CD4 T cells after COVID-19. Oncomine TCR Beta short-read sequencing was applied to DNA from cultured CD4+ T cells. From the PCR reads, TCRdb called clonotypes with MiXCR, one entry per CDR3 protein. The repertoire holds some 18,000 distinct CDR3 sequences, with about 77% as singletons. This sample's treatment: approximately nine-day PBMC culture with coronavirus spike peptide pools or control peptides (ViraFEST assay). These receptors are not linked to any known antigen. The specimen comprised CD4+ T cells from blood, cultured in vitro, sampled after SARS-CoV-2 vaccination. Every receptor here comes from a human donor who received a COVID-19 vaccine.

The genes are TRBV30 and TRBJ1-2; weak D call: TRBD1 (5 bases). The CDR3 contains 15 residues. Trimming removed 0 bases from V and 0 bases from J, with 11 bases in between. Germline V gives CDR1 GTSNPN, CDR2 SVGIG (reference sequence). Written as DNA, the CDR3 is TGTGCCTGGAGTGTGGGGCAGGGAGCTAACTATGGCTACACCTTC. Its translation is CAWSVGQGANYGYTF. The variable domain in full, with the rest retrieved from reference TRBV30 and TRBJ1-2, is SQTIHQWPATLVQPVGSPLSLECTVEGTSNPNLYWYRQAAGRGLQLLFYSVGIGQISSEVPQNLSASRPQDRQFILSSKKLLLSDSGFYLCAWSVGQGANYGYTFGSGTRLTVV.

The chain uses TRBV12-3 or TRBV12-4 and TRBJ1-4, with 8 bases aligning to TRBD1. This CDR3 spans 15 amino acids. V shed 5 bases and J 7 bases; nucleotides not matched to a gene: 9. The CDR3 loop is CASSLWTGRGEKLFF. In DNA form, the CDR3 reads TGTGCCAGCAGTCTGTGGACAGGGCGAGGTGAAAAACTGTTTTTT.

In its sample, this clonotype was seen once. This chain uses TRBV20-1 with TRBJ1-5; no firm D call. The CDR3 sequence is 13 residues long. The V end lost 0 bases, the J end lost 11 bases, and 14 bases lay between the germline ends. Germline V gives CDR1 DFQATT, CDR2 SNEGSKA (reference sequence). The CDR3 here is CSARDRAREAQHF. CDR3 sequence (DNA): TGCAGTGCTAGAGATCGAGCAAGGGAGGCCCAGCATTTT.

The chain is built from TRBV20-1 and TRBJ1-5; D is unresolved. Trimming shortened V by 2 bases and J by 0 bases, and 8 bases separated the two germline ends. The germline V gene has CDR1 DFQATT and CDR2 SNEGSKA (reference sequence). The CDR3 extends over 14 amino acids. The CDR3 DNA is TGCAGTGCTAGAACAGCAGGTAGCAATCAGCCCCAGCATTTT. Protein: CSARTAGSNQPQHF.

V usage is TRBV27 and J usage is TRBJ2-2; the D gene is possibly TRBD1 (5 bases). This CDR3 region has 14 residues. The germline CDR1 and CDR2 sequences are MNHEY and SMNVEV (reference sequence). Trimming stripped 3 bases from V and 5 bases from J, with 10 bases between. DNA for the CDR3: TGTGCCAGCAGTTTCTCAGGGATGACCGGGGAGCTGTTTTTT. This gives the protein CASSFSGMTGELFF.

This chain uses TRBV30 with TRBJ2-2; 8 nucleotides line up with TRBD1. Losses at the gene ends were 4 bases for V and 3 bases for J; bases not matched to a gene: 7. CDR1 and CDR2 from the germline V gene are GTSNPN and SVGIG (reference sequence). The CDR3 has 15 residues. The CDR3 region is CAWTHRTGYTGELFF. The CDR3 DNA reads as TGTGCCTGGACGCACAGGACAGGGTACACCGGGGAGCTGTTTTTT.

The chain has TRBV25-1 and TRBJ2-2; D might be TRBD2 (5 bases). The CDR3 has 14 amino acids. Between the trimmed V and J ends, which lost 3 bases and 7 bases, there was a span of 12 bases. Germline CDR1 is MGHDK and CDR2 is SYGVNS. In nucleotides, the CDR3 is TGTGCCAGCAGTGAGGTGGGAGATGGCGGGGAGCTGTTTTTT. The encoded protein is CASSEVGDGGELFF.

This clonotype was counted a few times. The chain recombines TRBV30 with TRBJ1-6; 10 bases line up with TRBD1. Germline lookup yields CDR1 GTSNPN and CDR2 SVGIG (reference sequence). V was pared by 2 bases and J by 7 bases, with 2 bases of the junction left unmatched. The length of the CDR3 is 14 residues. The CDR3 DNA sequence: TGTGCCTGGAGTCGACAGGGGGCGAATTCACCCCTCCACTTT. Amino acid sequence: CAWSRQGANSPLHF.

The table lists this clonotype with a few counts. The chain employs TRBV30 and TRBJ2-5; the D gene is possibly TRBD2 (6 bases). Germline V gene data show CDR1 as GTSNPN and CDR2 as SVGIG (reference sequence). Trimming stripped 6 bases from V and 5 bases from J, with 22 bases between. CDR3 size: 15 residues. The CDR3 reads CACARRGRERETQYF. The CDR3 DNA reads TGTGCCTGCGCCAGACGGGGCCGGGAGCGGGAGACCCAGTACTTC.

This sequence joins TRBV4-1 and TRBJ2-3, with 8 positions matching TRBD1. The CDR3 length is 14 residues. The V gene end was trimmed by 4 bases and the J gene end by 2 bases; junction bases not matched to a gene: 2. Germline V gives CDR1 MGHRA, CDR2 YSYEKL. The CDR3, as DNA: TGCGCCAGCAGCCCGGACAGGGACACAGATACGCAGTATTTT. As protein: CASSPDRDTDTQYF.

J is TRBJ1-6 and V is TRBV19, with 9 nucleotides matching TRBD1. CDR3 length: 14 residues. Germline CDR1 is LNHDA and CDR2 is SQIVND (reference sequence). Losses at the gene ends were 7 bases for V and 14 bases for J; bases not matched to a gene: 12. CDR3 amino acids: CASTTTGGVSTLHF. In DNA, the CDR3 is TGTGCCAGTACCACGACAGGGGGAGTTTCCACCCTCCACTTT.

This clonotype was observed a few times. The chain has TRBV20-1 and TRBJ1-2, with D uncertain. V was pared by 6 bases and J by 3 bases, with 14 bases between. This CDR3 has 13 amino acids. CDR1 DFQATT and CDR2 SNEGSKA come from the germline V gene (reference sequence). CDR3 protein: CSAEMKRDYGYTF. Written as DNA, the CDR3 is TGCAGTGCCGAGATGAAACGGGACTATGGCTACACCTTC.

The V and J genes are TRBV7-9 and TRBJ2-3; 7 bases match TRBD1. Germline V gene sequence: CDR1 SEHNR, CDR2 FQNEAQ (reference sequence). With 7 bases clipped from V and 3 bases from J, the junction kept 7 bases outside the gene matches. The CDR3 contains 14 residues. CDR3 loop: CASIRGRLTDTQYF. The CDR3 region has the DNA TGTGCCAGCATAAGGGGGCGGTTGACAGATACGCAGTATTTT.

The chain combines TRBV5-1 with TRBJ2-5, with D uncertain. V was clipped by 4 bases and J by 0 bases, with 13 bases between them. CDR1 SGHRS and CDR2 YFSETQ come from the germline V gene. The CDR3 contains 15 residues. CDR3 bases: TGCGCCAGCAGCGACGGAACACCGTACCAAGAGACCCAGTACTTC. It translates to CASSDGTPYQETQYF.

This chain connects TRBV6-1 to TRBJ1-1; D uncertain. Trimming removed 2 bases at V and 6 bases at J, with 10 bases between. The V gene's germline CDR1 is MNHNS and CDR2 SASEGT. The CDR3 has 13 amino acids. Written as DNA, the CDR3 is TGTGCCAGCAGTGAATTCGTAATCGCTGAAGCTTTCTTT. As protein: CASSEFVIAEAFF.

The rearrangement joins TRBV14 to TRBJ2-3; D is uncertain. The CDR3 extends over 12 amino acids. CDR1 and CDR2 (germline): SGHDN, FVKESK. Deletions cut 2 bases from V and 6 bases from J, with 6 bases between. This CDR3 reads CASSQTYDTQYF. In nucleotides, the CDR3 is TGTGCCAGCAGCCAAACATATGATACGCAGTATTTT.

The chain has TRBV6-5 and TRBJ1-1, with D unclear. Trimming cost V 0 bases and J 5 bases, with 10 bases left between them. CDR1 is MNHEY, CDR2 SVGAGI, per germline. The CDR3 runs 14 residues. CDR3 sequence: CASSYSRGRTEAFF. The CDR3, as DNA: TGTGCCAGCAGTTACTCCCGGGGAAGGACTGAAGCTTTCTTT.

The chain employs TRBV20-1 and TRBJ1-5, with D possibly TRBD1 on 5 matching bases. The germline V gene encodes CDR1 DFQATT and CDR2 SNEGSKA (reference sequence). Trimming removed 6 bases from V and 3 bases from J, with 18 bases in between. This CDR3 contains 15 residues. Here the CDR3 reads CSAVGFGGFNQPQHF. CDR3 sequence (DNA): TGCAGTGCCGTCGGATTCGGGGGTTTCAATCAGCCCCAGCATTTT.

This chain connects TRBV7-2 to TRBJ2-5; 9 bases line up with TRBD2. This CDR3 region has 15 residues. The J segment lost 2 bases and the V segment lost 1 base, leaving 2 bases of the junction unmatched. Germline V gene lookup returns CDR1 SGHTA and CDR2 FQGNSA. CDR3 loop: CASSLGGGAQETQYF. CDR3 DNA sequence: TGTGCCAGCAGCTTAGGCGGGGGGGCACAAGAGACCCAGTACTTC.

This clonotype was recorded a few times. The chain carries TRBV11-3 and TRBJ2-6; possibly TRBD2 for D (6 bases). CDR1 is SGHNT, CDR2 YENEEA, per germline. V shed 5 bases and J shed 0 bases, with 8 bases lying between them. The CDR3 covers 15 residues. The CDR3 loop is CASSRGSSGANVLTF. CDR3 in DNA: TGTGCCAGCAGCCGGGGGAGCTCTGGGGCCAACGTCCTGACTTTC.

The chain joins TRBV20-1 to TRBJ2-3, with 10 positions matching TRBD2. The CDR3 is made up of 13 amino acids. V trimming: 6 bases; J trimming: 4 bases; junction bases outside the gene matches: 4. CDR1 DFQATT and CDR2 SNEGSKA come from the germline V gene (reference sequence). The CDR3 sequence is CSARTSGSDTQYF. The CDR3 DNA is TGCAGTGCACGGACTAGCGGCTCAGATACGCAGTATTTT.

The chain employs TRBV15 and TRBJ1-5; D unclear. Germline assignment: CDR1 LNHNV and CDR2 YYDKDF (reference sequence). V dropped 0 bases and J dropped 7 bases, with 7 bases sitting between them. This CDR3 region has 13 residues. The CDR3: CATSRDQWQPQHF. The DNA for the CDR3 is TGTGCCACCAGCAGAGATCAGTGGCAGCCCCAGCATTTT. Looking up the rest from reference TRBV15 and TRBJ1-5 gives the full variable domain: DAMVIQNPRYQVTQFGKPVTLSCSQTLNHNVMYWYQQKSSQAPKLLFHYYDKDFNNEADTPDNFQSRRPNTSFCFLDIRSPGLGDTAMYLCATSRDQWQPQHFGDGTRLSIL.

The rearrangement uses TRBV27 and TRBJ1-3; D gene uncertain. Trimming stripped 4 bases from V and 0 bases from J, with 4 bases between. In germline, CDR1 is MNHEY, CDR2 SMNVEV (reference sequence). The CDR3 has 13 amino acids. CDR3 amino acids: CASSSLSGNTIYF. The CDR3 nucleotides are TGTGCCAGCAGTTCGCTCTCTGGAAACACCATATATTTT.

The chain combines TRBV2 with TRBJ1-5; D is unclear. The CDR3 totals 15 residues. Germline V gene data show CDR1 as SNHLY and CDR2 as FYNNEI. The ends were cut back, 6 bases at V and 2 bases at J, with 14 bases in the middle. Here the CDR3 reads CASREGLRRNQPQHF. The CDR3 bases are TGTGCCAGCAGGGAGGGATTGAGGCGCAATCAGCCCCAGCATTTT.

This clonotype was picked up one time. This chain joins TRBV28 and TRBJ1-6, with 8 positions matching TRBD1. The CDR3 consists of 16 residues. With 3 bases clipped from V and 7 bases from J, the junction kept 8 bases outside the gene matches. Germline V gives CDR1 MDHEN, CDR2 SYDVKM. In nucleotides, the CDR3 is TGTGCCAGCAGTTTCCGTTCGACAGGGGTGAATTCACCCCTCCACTTT. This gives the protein CASSFRSTGVNSPLHF.

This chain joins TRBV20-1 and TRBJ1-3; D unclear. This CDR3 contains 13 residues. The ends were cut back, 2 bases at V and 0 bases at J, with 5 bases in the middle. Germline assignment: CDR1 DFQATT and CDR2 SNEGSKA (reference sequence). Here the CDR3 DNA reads TGCAGTGCTAGACACCTCTCTGGAAACACCATATATTTT. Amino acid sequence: CSARHLSGNTIYF.

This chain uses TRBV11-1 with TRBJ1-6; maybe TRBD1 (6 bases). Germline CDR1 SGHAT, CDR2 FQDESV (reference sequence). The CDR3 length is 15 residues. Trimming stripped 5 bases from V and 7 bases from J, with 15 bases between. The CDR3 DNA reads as TGTGCCAGCAGCCCACGTGCAGGGGAAAATTCACCCCTCCACTTT. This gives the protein CASSPRAGENSPLHF.

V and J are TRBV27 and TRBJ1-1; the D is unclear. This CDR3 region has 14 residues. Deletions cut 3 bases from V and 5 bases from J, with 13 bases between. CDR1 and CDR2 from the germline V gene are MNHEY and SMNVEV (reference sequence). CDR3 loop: CASSFNPGGTEAFF. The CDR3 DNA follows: TGTGCCAGCAGTTTCAACCCGGGTGGGACTGAAGCTTTCTTT.

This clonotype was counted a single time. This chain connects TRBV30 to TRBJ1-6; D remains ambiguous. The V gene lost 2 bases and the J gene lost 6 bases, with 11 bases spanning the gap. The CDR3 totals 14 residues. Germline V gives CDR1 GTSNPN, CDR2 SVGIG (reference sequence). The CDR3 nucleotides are TGTGCCTGGAGTATCGGGAGCCCTAATTCACCCCTCCACTTT. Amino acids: CAWSIGSPNSPLHF.